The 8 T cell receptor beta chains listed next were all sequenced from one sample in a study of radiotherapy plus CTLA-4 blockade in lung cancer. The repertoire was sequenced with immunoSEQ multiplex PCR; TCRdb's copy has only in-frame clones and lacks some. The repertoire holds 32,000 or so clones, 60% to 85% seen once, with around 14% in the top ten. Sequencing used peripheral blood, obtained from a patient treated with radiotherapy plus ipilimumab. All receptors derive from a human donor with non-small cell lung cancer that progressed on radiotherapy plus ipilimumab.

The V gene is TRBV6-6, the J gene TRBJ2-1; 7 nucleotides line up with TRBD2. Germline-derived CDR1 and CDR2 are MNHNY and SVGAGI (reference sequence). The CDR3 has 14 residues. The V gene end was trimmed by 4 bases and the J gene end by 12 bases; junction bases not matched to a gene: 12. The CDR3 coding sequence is TGTGCCAGCAGTTCTGCCCCCGGACTAGTAGTGCAGTTCTTC. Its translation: CASSSAPGLVVQFF.

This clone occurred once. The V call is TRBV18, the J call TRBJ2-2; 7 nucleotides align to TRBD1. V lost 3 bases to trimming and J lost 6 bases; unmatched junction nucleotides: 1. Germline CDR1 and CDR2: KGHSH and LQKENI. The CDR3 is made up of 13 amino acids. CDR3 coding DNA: TGTGCCAGCTCACCTCAGGGGGCCGGGGAGCTGTTTTTT. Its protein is CASSPQGAGELFF.

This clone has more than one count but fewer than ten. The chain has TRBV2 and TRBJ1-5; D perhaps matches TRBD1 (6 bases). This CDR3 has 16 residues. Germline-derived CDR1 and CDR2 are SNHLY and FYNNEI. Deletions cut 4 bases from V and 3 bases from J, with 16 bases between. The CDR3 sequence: CASSGHRDQYNQPQHF. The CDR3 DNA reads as TGTGCCAGCAGTGGGCACAGGGACCAGTACAATCAGCCCCAGCATTTT.

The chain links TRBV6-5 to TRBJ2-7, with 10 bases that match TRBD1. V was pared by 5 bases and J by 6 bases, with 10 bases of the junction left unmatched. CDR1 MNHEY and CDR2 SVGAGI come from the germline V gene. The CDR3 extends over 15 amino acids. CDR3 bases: TGTGCCAGCAGTCGGGGGACAGGGGATGTAAGCGAGCAGTACTTC. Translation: CASSRGTGDVSEQYF.

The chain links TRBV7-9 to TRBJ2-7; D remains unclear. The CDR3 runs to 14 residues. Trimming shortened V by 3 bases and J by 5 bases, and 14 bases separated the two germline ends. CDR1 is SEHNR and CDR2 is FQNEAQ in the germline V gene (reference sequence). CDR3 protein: CASSFVPAVDEQYF. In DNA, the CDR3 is TGTGCCAGCAGCTTCGTCCCCGCAGTCGACGAGCAGTACTTC.

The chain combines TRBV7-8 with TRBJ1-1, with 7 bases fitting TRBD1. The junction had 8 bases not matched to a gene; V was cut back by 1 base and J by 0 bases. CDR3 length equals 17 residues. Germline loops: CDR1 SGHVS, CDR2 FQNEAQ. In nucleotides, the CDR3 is TGTGCCAGCAGCTTAGGACAGGGTTATGGAATGAACACTGAAGCTTTCTTT. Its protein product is CASSLGQGYGMNTEAFF.

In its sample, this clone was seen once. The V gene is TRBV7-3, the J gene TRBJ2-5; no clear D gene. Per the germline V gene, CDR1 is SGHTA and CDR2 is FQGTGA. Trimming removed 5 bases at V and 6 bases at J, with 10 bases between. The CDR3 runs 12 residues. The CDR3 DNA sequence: TGTGCCAGCAGCCCCTGGTTGAAGACCCAGTACTTC. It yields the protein CASSPWLKTQYF. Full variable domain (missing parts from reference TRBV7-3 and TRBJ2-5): GAGVSQTPSNKVTEKGKYVELRCDPISGHTALYWYRQSLGQGPEFLIYFQGTGAADDSGLPNDRFFAVRPEGSVSTLKIQRTERGDSAVYLCASSPWLKTQYFGPGTRLLVL.

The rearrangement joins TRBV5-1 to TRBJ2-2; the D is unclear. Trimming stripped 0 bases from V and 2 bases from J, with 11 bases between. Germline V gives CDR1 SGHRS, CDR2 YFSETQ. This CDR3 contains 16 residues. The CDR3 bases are TGCGCCAGCAGCTTGGAAGGCACCGTTAACACCGGGGAGCTGTTTTTT. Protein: CASSLEGTVNTGELFF.